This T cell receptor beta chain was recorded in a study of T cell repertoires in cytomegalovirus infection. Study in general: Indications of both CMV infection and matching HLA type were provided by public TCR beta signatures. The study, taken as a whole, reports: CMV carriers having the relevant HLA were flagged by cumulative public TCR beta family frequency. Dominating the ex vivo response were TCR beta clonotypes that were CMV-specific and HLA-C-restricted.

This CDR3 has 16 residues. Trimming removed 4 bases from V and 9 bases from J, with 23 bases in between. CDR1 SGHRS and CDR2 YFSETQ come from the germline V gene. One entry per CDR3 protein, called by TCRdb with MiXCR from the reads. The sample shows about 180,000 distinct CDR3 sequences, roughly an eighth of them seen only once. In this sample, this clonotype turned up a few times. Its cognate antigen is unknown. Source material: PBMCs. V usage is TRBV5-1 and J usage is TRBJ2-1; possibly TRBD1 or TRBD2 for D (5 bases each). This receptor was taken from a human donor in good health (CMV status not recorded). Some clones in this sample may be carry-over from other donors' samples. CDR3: CASSPRTNQGEGEQFF. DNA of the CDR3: TGCGCCAGCAGCCCCCGGACAAATCAGGGCGAGGGTGAGCAGTTCTTC.